A selection of T cell receptor beta chains follows, all from one sample in a study of T cells in Graves' hyperthyroidism and ophthalmopathy. TCRdb called the multiplex PCR reads again in MiXCR, with one record for every CDR3 protein. The data contain some 300,000 distinct CDR3 sequences, 10% to 15% of them singletons. Material: blood. These receptor sequences come from a woman between 25 and 40 years old with Graves' hyperthyroidism that later progressed to Graves' ophthalmopathy. Both conserved end residues are part of each CDR3. A D gene is named only where the DNA matches it firmly. Not every row has a clone size; where given, it reads once, few, many or a size class.

v_gene	abundance	d_gene	j_gene	CDR3nt	CDR3aa
TRBV10-3	many	TRBD2	TRBJ2-1	TGTGCCATCAGTAGCGGGAGGGCCCCTAATGAGCAGTTCTTC	CAISSGRAPNEQFF
TRBV7-8	many	TRBD2	TRBJ2-7	TGTGCCAGCAGCTTAGCGCCGGGACTAGCGGGAGGTTACGAGCAGTACTTC	CASSLAPGLAGGYEQYF
TRBV6-1	many	TRBD2	TRBJ2-7	TGTGCCAGCAGTCCGGGGTATGCGACTAGCCTGCAGGACGAGCAGTACTTC	CASSPGYATSLQDEQYF
TRBV18	many	-	TRBJ2-5	TGTGCCAGCTCACGGAATCGCCAGACCTCCCAAGAGACCCAGTACTTC	CASSRNRQTSQETQYF
TRBV7-3	many	-	TRBJ2-5	TGTGCCAGCAGCTTACCGGGCCCGGATGAGACCCAGTACTTC	CASSLPGPDETQYF
TRBV5-1	many	-	TRBJ2-1	TGCGCCAGCTGCGATTTCGGACGTTTCGAAGATGAGCAGTTCTTC	CASCDFGRFEDEQFF
TRBV4-3	many	TRBD2	TRBJ2-7	TGCGCCAGCAGCCCCTTAGCGGGAGGCGGAGAGCAGTACTTC	CASSPLAGGGEQYF
TRBV5-1	few	-	TRBJ2-3	TGCGCCAGCAGCTTGTGGCCCTTTGATACGCAGTATTTT	CASSLWPFDTQYF
TRBV29-1	-	-	TRBJ2-2	TGCAGCGTTGTGGAAGCGAACACCGGGGAGCTGTTTTTT	CSVVEANTGELFF
TRBV11-1	many	-	TRBJ2-3	TGTGCCAGCAGCGAGGGGACCACGGACGGCACAGATACGCAGTATTTT	CASSEGTTDGTDTQYF
TRBV6-1	many	-	TRBJ2-2	TGTGCCAGCAGCCTGTATGGGGGGGAGCTGTTTTTT	CASSLYGGELFF
TRBV12-3/TRBV12-4	many	-	TRBJ2-1	TGTGCCAGCAGTTCGACCGGGACCGAGCAGTTCTTC	CASSSTGTEQFF
TRBV18	many	-	TRBJ2-3	TGTGCCAGCTCACCACAAAGAGGGGGGACGCAGTATTTT	CASSPQRGGTQYF
TRBV5-6	many	-	TRBJ2-2	TGTGCCAGCAGCTACGTTGGGGGAGAACGGGAGCTGTTTTTT	CASSYVGGERELFF
TRBV13	many	-	TRBJ1-2	TGTGCCGGAGGAGATTCTAACGACTATGGCTACACCTTC	CAGGDSNDYGYTF
TRBV7-2	many	-	TRBJ2-4	TGTGCCAGCAGCGCCACCTCTGACAGCGGAGACATTCAGTACTTC	CASSATSDSGDIQYF
TRBV6-2/TRBV6-3	many	TRBD1	TRBJ1-5	TGTGCCAGCAGCCCTGGGACAGGGGGCAACCGTTGGAATCAGCCCCAGCATTTT	CASSPGTGGNRWNQPQHF
TRBV20-1	many	TRBD1	TRBJ1-6	TGCAGTGCTCTACAGGGACAGGGGGTAAATAATTCACCCCTCCACTTT	CSALQGQGVNNSPLHF
TRBV7-2	-	-	TRBJ1-2	TGTGCCAGCAGCTTAGCTGGGGGCGGGGACTATGGCTACACCTTC	CASSLAGGGDYGYTF
TRBV6-1	many	TRBD2	TRBJ2-2	TGTGCCAGCAGTCCTAGACTAGCGGCTACTAACACCGGGGAGCTGTTTTTT	CASSPRLAATNTGELFF
TRBV7-6	many	-	TRBJ2-2	TGTGCCAGCAGCCTAGGGGCCCCCGGGGAGCTGTTTTTT	CASSLGAPGELFF
TRBV2	many	-	TRBJ2-3	TGTGCCAGCAGTGGGTATCCAAGGTCTAGCACAGATACGCAGTATTTT	CASSGYPRSSTDTQYF
TRBV7-9	many	-	TRBJ2-5	TGTGCCAGCAGCTCGGGACGGCAGCAAGAGACCCAGTACTTC	CASSSGRQQETQYF
TRBV3-1	many	TRBD1	TRBJ2-7	TGTGCCACGACCCCCGGGACAGGGCCCTCCTACGAGCAGTACTTC	CATTPGTGPSYEQYF
TRBV20-1	-	TRBD2	TRBJ2-5	TGCAGTGCCGGGACTAGCGGTGGGGGGGCCCAGTACTTC	CSAGTSGGGAQYF
TRBV29-1	-	-	TRBJ1-5	TGCAGCGTTGGGGCTGGTTTCAATCAGCCCCAGCATTTT	CSVGAGFNQPQHF
TRBV5-1	few	TRBD1	TRBJ2-3	TGCGCCAGCAGACCGGGACAGGGGATAACAGATACGCAGTATTTT	CASRPGQGITDTQYF
TRBV3-1	many	TRBD2	TRBJ2-3	TGTGCCAGCAGCCAAGTGCGGGAGGGCCGACGCGGTACGCAGTATTTT	CASSQVREGRRGTQYF
TRBV20-1	many	-	TRBJ2-2	TGCAGTGCTAGGGAATTCGGGGAGCTGTTTTTT	CSAREFGELFF
TRBV20-1	-	TRBD2	TRBJ2-7	TGCAGTGCTAGGGACATAGCGGGGGTTTACAATGAGCAGTACTTC	CSARDIAGVYNEQYF
TRBV12-3/TRBV12-4	-	-	TRBJ2-3	TGTGCCAGCAGTTTATATCGTCGAGAAAGTGATACGCAGTATTTT	CASSLYRRESDTQYF
TRBV3-1	-	-	TRBJ2-3	TGTGCCAGCAGCCCGGCCGGCCCAGATACGCAGTATTTT	CASSPAGPDTQYF
TRBV6-5	many	-	TRBJ1-6	TGTGCCAGCAGTTACGGCAAGAATTCACCCCTCCACTTT	CASSYGKNSPLHF
TRBV10-3	many	-	TRBJ1-5	TGTGCCATCAGTGAGTCGATAGGGTTGAGCAATCAGCCCCAGCATTTT	CAISESIGLSNQPQHF
TRBV19	-	-	TRBJ2-2	TGTTGTTCGGGGCAGGGTAACACCGGGGAGCTGTTTTTT	CCSGQGNTGELFF
TRBV18	many	-	TRBJ2-1	TGTGCCAGCTCAATACCTTGGAGCGACAATGAGCAGTTCTTC	CASSIPWSDNEQFF
TRBV7-8	few	TRBD2	TRBJ2-1	TGTGCCAGCAGCTTTGGGGCTAGCGGGAGACAAGAGCAGTTCTTC	CASSFGASGRQEQFF
TRBV7-7	few	-	TRBJ2-7	TGTGCTAGCAGCTTAGCGGCAGGGGACACCTACGAGCAGTACTTC	CASSLAAGDTYEQYF
TRBV5-1	-	TRBD2	TRBJ2-1	TGCGCCAGCAGCCCCACACTAGCGGAGTACAATGAGCAGTTCTTC	CASSPTLAEYNEQFF
TRBV12-3/TRBV12-4	few	TRBD2	TRBJ2-1	TGTGCCAGCAGCGGGGGACTAGCGGACTACAATGGGCAGTTCTTC	CASSGGLADYNGQFF
TRBV7-8	many	TRBD2	TRBJ2-7	TGTGCCAGCAGCTTTCGACTAGGCGGGAGCCCCTACGAGCAGTACTTC	CASSFRLGGSPYEQYF
TRBV6-5	-	-	TRBJ2-5	TGTGCCAGCAGTTACCAGGGACCCGGGGAAGAGACCCAGTACTTC	CASSYQGPGEETQYF
TRBV4-1	many	TRBD1	TRBJ2-7	TGCGCCAGCAGCCAAGACACTGGACAGGGTCGGGACGAGCAGTACTTC	CASSQDTGQGRDEQYF
TRBV4-1	-	TRBD1	TRBJ2-4	TGCGCCAGCAGCCAACCCCGGGCGTCCAGGGGGTCACCGCTAGCCAAAAACATTCAGTACTTC	CASSQPRASRGSPLAKNIQYF
TRBV28	many	-	TRBJ2-7	TGTGCCAGCAGTTTCTTCACCGGGAACTACGAGCAGTACTTC	CASSFFTGNYEQYF
TRBV5-1	-	-	TRBJ2-3	TGCGCCAGCCGACGGAGAGCGGACAGCACAGATACGCAGTATTTT	CASRRRADSTDTQYF